The next 21 T cell receptor beta chains were all read from a single sample in a study of tumor-infiltrating lymphocytes in primary liver carcinoma. Unsorted bulk tissue of roughly 19-30 mg yielded co-extracted RNA and DNA. From 500 ng of total RNA, TCR beta-specific cDNA was reverse-transcribed using a constant-region primer. Libraries covering TCR beta were generated through three nested multiplex PCR rounds (using a slightly modified ARM-PCR). With TRBV1-TRBV30 forward primers and a C-beta reverse primer, the first two PCR rounds were run for around 10 cycles each. One entry per CDR3 protein results from TCRdb running MiXCR on the multiplex PCR reads. The sample lists approximately 190,000 distinct CDR3 sequences; around four fifths were seen once. Specimen: tumor tissue from primary liver carcinoma. These receptors were taken from a man aged 40-50 years with primary liver carcinoma and hepatitis B virus infection.

Remarks on this clonotype: Since no conserved phenylalanine or tryptophan closes the CDR3, a read error is the likely cause. This rearrangement joins TRBV5-1 to TRBJ1-1; D is perhaps TRBD1 (5 bases). The CDR3 totals 16 residues. The ends were cut back, 7 bases at V and 0 bases at J, with 19 bases in the middle. CDR1 SGHRS and CDR2 YFSETQ come from the germline V gene. The CDR3 reads CASGSNPPGLNTEAFL. The CDR3 coding sequence is TGCGCCAGCGGCTCCAACCCACCGGGGCTGAACACTGAAGCTTTCCTT.

The genes are TRBV11-1 and TRBJ2-3; D is possibly TRBD2 (5 bases). The CDR3 sequence is 15 residues long. Per germline, CDR1 SGHAT and CDR2 FQDESV (reference sequence). The V end lost 6 bases, the J end lost 1 base, and 14 bases lay between the germline ends. The CDR3, as DNA: TGTGCCAGCAGTTTGCAGAGGGAGCGCACAGATACGCAGTATTTT. Amino acids: CASSLQRERTDTQYF.

This CDR3 reads CASTVGLVTDTQYF. Here the CDR3 DNA reads TGTGCCAGCACTGTTGGGCTAGTAACAGATACGCAGTATTTT. This sequence joins TRBV6-1 and TRBJ2-3; no definite D call. The length of the CDR3 is 14 residues. Germline V gene sequence: CDR1 MNHNS, CDR2 SASEGT. Trimming took 7 bases from V and 3 from J, leaving 14 bases between them.

In regard to this clonotype: This CDR3 is missing its conserved last phenylalanine or tryptophan, likely due to a read error. The chain links TRBV6-2 or TRBV6-3 to TRBJ2-7; D gene unclear. The CDR3 covers 13 residues. CDR1 is MNHEY and CDR2 is SVGEGT in the germline V gene. CDR3 loop: CARSYELPYEQYL. As DNA, the CDR3 is TGTGCCAGGAGTTACGAGCTACCCTACGAGCAGTACTTA.

This chain connects TRBV11-3 to TRBJ2-3, with D perhaps TRBD2 (6 bases). V lost 3 bases, J lost 3 bases, and 13 bases lay in between. The CDR3 spans 15 residues. Per germline, CDR1 SGHNT and CDR2 YENEEA. This chain's CDR3 is CASSFGGRQTDTQYF. The DNA of the CDR3 is TGTGCCAGCAGCTTTGGTGGGAGGCAGACAGATACGCAGTATTTT.

About this clonotype itself: The conserved phenylalanine or tryptophan normally closing the CDR3 is absent here, so this likely arose from a read error. The rearrangement uses TRBV29-1 and TRBJ2-7; a possible D gene is TRBD2 (5 bases). The CDR3 runs 15 residues. Per the germline V gene, CDR1 is SQVTM and CDR2 is ANQGSEA. CDR3 region: CIVEDPRGSSYEQYS. The CDR3, as DNA: TGCATCGTTGAAGATCCAAGAGGGAGCTCCTACGAGCAGTACTCC.

As concerns this clonotype: No conserved phenylalanine or tryptophan is present at the end of the CDR3, so a read error is the likely explanation. Because the CDR3's place on the DNA is in doubt, the DNA is left out and the CDR3 is given as listed by TCRdb. V is TRBV6-5 and J is TRBJ1-4. Germline loops: CDR1 MNHEY, CDR2 SVGAGI. From its first to its last residue, the CDR3 has 14 amino acids. The CDR3 reads CASSHGGVDEKLVV.

Of note for this clonotype: The junction and the germline gene differ at one end; a read error may be behind it. CDR3 in amino acids: CASSFRTRVTGGSYEQYF. CDR3 sequence (DNA): TGCGCCAGCAGCTTCAGGACTCGCGTAACTGGGGGAAGCTACGAGCAATACTTC. The chain combines TRBV5-1 with TRBJ2-7; D possibly uses TRBD1 or TRBD2 (5 bases each). CDR1 is SGHRS, CDR2 YFSETQ, per germline. The CDR3 loop spans 18 amino acids.

A note on this clonotype: At one boundary the junction diverges from the germline segment, which might be a read error. V is TRBV10-2 and J is TRBJ2-7; D is unclear. This CDR3 contains 13 residues. Germline V gene sequence: CDR1 WSHSY, CDR2 SAAADI. The chain's CDR3 is CASSGAHYYVQYF. DNA for the CDR3: TGCGCCAGCAGTGGGGCACACTACTACGTGCAGTACTTC.

Points on this clonotype: Sequence at one end of the junction differs from germline and may be a read error. The chain combines TRBV11-1 with TRBJ2-7; D is undetermined. The germline CDR1 and CDR2 sequences are SGHAT and FQDESV (reference sequence). The CDR3 is 12 amino acids. CDR3 protein: CASSPNSYDQYF. The CDR3 coding sequence is TGTGCCAGCAGCCCCAACAGCTACGATCAGTACTTC.

CDR3 DNA sequence: TGCAGCGATGACGGGGCTAGCGGGGTCGGAACAGATACGCAGTATTTT. This gives the protein CSDDGASGVGTDTQYF. The gene calls are TRBV29-1 and TRBJ2-3, with 9 bases matching TRBD2. This CDR3 has 16 amino acids. Unmatched junction bases numbered 14, after V lost 7 bases and J lost 3 bases. The germline CDR1 and CDR2 sequences are SQVTM and ANQGSEA.

A note on this clonotype: This sequence may be a read error, since a much larger clone differs from it by one base. The J gene is TRBJ2-2, the V gene TRBV28, with TRBD1 matching 9 bases. CDR1 and CDR2 from the germline V gene are MDHEN and SYDVKM. The CDR3 spans 16 residues. CDR3 coding DNA: TGTGCCAGCACCCCCACGGGGACAGGGAACACCGAGGAGCTGTTTTTT. Translation gives CASTPTGTGNTEELFF.

Details on this clonotype: One end of the junction fails to match germline, which may point to a read error. V gene TRBV11-2 combines with J gene TRBJ2-6; D is possibly TRBD1 (6 bases). CDR1 is SGHAT, CDR2 FQNNGV, per germline. This CDR3 comprises 15 residues. The CDR3 spells CASSLDSARTNVRTF. CDR3 DNA: TGTGCCAGCAGCTTGGACAGTGCTCGGACCAACGTCCGGACTTTC.

A note on this clonotype: A read error may explain this, as a much larger clone is one base away. This chain links TRBV13 with TRBJ2-1; D not resolved. The CDR3 contains 14 residues. V lost 5 bases and J lost 8, with 16 bases in between. CDR1 PRHDT and CDR2 FYEKMQ come from the germline V gene (reference sequence). The CDR3 loop reads CASSPSRSFDEQFF. In DNA form, the CDR3 reads TGTGCCAGCAGCCCCTCGAGGAGCTTCGATGAGCAGTTCTTC. The full variable domain, its missing parts supplied by reference TRBV13 and TRBJ2-1, is AAGVIQSPRHLIKEKRETATLKCYPIPRHDTVYWYQQGPGQDPQFLISFYEKMQSDKGSIPDRFSAQQFSDYHSELNMSSLELGDSALYFCASSPSRSFDEQFFGPGTRLTVL.

In its sample, this clonotype was seen a few times. One base away lies a much larger clone, so this may be a sequencing read error. The CDR3 sequence is CASSAHALGRNPFYNEQFF. In DNA, the CDR3 is TGTGCCAGCAGCGCCCACGCTTTAGGGCGAAATCCATTCTACAATGAGCAGTTCTTC. The chain employs TRBV11-2 and TRBJ2-1; D uncertain. Germline CDR1 reads SGHAT; CDR2 reads FQNNGV. V lost 5 bases, J lost 3 bases, and 26 bases lay in between. The CDR3 covers 19 residues.

Of note for this clonotype: One end of the junction fails to match germline, which may point to a read error. The chain recombines TRBV6-6 with TRBJ2-7; no reliable D call. The V gene's germline CDR1 is MNHNY and CDR2 SVGAGI (reference sequence). The CDR3 consists of 15 residues. The CDR3 coding sequence is TGTGCCAGGAGTTTGCCCCAGGTCCCTACCTACGAGCAGTATTTC. Encoded protein: CARSLPQVPTYEQYF.

This clonotype was counted between two and nine times. Its ends do not fully match the called genes, so a read error is possible. This chain joins TRBV19 and TRBJ1-1; unclear D gene. Germline CDR1 LNHDA, CDR2 SQIVND (reference sequence). CDR3 length equals 13 residues. The CDR3 reads CASKSPVNTEASF. DNA of the CDR3: TGTGCCAGTAAATCTCCGGTGAACACTGAAGCTTCCTTT.

This clonotype appeared once. This chain joins TRBV6-5 and TRBJ2-5, with 10 bases matching TRBD1. Germline CDR1 is MNHEY and CDR2 is SVGAGI. The CDR3 runs to 15 residues. The CDR3, as DNA: TGTAGCAGCAGCGGGACAGGGGCAGGTGAAGAGACCCAGTACTTC. Protein product: CSSSGTGAGEETQYF.

This chain joins TRBV11-2 and TRBJ2-3; tentatively, D is TRBD2 (5 bases). CDR3 length: 16 amino acids. Trimming took 3 bases from V and 6 from J, leaving 19 bases between them. Per the germline V gene, CDR1 is SGHAT and CDR2 is FQNNGV. CDR3 amino acids: CASSFPGLVGVDTQYF. CDR3 bases: TGTGCCAGCAGCTTCCCGGGATTAGTGGGAGTGGATACGCAGTATTTT.

In this sample, this clonotype turned up many times. The CDR3 nucleotides read TGTGCCAGCAGTCCCCCCACGGGGGCGGTAGGTATCGCTGAAGCTTTCTTT. Encoded protein: CASSPPTGAVGIAEAFF. This rearrangement joins TRBV6-5 to TRBJ1-1; D possibly corresponds to TRBD1 (6 bases). The CDR3 is 17 amino acids. Germline CDR1 reads MNHEY; CDR2 reads SVGAGI. The V end was cut by 5 bases, the J end by 6 bases, with 25 bases between.

Details on this clonotype: With a much larger clone just one base away, this may be a read error. This rearrangement joins TRBV14 to TRBJ2-7; D may correspond to TRBD1 or TRBD2 (5 bases each). V was clipped by 1 base and J by 9 bases, with 13 bases between them. Germline V lookup: CDR1 SGHDN, CDR2 FVKESK. This CDR3 has 13 residues. The CDR3 DNA reads as TGTGCCAGCAGCCAAGGAGGGTGGGACGGGCAGTACTTC. Its translation is CASSQGGWDGQYF.